This entry concerns a single TCR beta chain. The antigen is unknown. CDR3 length: 18 amino acids. Germline CDR1 reads KGHDR; CDR2 reads SFDVKD. Trimming removed 4 bases at V and 0 bases at J, with 17 bases between. This sample is drawn from a study of T cell responses to AZD1222 COVID-19 vaccine. Points from the study as a whole: Only six or seven AZD1222 recipients tested seropositive at baseline.

Method: immunoSEQ multiplex PCR; TCRdb's copy keeps in-frame clones and lacks some. This sample has roughly 140,000 clones, with approximately 87% found just once. The V gene is TRBV24-1, the J gene TRBJ2-2; the D gene is possibly TRBD1 (6 bases). The origin of this receptor is an adult who received the AZD1222 COVID-19 vaccine. Source: peripheral blood, taken 28 days after the second AZD1222 dose. CDR3 DNA: TGTGCCACCAGTGACGGTGGACAGAAACTCGCGAACACCGGGGAGCTGTTTTTT. Amino acid sequence: CATSDGGQKLANTGELFF.